This TCR beta chain was found in a study of shared clonotypes between healthy human individuals. Within Nashville, Tennessee resided all donors, each a Caucasian adult. Deep was the level at which the assay was run. Several immunoSEQ 96-well plates shared each subset's DNA, each plate a replicate. Unsorted PBMC DNA sequencing spanned ten immunoSEQ deep assay plates. The protocol was immunoSEQ multiplex PCR, while the TCRdb copy is restricted to in-frame clones and leaves out a portion. The table has some 530,000 clones, around 73% seen once. The sample consisted of PBMCs. This receptor was obtained from a middle-aged woman in good health. Some clones in this sample may be carry-over from other donors' samples.

The CDR3 region has the DNA TGTGCCAGCTCACCACCGTCCAGGGACACCGGGGAGCTGTTTTTT. Its translation: CASSPPSRDTGELFF. This rearrangement joins TRBV18 to TRBJ2-2; D perhaps matches TRBD1 (5 bases). The CDR3 has 15 residues. Looked up from germline, CDR1 is KGHSH and CDR2 is LQKENI. Deletions cut 0 bases from V and 3 bases from J, with 8 bases between.